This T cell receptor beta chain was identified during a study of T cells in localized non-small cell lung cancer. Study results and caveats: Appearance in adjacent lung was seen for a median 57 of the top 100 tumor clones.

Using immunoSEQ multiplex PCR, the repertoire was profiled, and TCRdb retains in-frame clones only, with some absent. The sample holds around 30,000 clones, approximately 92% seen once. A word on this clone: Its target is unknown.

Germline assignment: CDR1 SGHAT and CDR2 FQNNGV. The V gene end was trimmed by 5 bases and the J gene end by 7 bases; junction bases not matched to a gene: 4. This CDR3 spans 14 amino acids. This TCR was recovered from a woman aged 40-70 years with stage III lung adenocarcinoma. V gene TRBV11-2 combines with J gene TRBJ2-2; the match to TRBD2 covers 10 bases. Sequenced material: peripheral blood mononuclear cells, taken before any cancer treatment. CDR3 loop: CASSRTSGDGELFF. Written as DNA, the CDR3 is TGTGCCAGCAGCCGGACTAGCGGCGACGGGGAGCTGTTTTTT.